This is a list of T cell receptor beta chains from one sample in a study of resident and recirculating memory T cells in vitiligo. Only in-frame clones appear in the TCRdb table, and some are missing; sequencing was by immunoSEQ multiplex PCR. The data hold around 70,000 clones, with approximately 90% observed a single time. Source material: blood. The receptors were gathered from a male donor with vitiligo. Each CDR3 is given with its conserved first and last residue.

17	TRBJ1-3	TRBV2	CASSEAMGQISGNTIYF
13	TRBJ2-7	TRBV7-2	CASSVGLPYEQYF
19	TRBJ2-3	TRBV4-3	CASSQDLKRGGERTDTQYF
14	TRBJ1-1	TRBV15	CATSRVRGLSEAFF
12	TRBJ1-2	TRBV7-2	CASSPNFYGYTF
14	TRBJ1-6	TRBV6-1	CASSEAGENSPLHF
13	TRBJ1-2	TRBV4-2	CASSQDETFGYTF
13	TRBJ1-1	TRBV29-1	CSVGRRGYTEAFF
14	TRBJ2-7	TRBV5-1	CASSSDRDSYEQYF
15	TRBJ2-3	TRBV4-2	CASSQDQGLTDTQYF
13	TRBJ2-1	TRBV2	CASSADSFNEQFF
18	TRBJ1-6	TRBV7-2	CASSLVQGPRSYNSPLHF
17	TRBJ1-3	TRBV18	CASSPYREPFSGNTIYF
14	TRBJ2-7	TRBV9	CASSGGGVPHEQYF
13	TRBJ1-1	TRBV5-5	CASSLRTGYEAFF
11	TRBJ2-7	TRBV7-9	CASSENYEQYF
19	TRBJ2-2	TRBV4-2	CASSQARYRDSTNTGELFF
15	TRBJ2-5	TRBV4-1	CASSLLAGAAETQYF
12	TRBJ2-5	TRBV5-1	CASSLTQETQYF
13	TRBJ1-2	TRBV6-1	CASSPDSSYGYTF
15	TRBJ2-1	TRBV19	CASSYRQTNYNEQFF
15	TRBJ2-3	TRBV6-5	CASSYSRVVPDTQYF
13	TRBJ1-6	TRBV6-1	CASSELAYSPLHF
16	TRBJ2-5	TRBV7-8	CASSLAPGQSQETQYF
15	TRBJ1-4	TRBV5-4	CASSTGQGTNEKLFF
16	TRBJ2-1	TRBV4-1	CASSPLGGQGDNEQFF
14	TRBJ2-1	TRBV7-9	CASSLVNRVHEQFF
14	TRBJ2-7	TRBV6-6	CASSRTDSSYEQYF
16	TRBJ1-2	TRBV5-4	CASSFNRESRNYGYTF
17	TRBJ2-3	TRBV7-3	CASTPTVRGGLTDTQYF
14	TRBJ1-2	TRBV6-1	CASISWGDQAGYTF
13	TRBJ1-3	TRBV6-1	CASSEVGRNTIYF
14	TRBJ1-1	TRBV4-3	CASSQDSKGTEAFF
14	TRBJ2-5	TRBV6-1	CASSGRGLGETQYF
14	TRBJ2-2	TRBV14	CASSQPPGDGELFF
14	TRBJ1-4	TRBV6-5	CASSPGSTNEKLFF
16	TRBJ2-3	TRBV30	CAWRAPGTAFTDTQYF
16	TRBJ2-3	TRBV6-5	CASSSGLAGGRGTQYF
16	TRBJ2-1	TRBV28	CASSPSAGWVYNEQFF
13	TRBJ2-4	TRBV5-1	CASMGTGQNIQYF